This entry describes one T cell receptor (beta chain). This sample is part of a study of blood T cell repertoires in COVID-19. As for the study in general: There were acute and convalescent COVID-19 samples, and they came from the United States, Italy and Spain. PBMCs, B-cell-depleted T cells, or T cells provided the cDNA or gDNA that made up the material.

In the authors' methods: Estimation of nucleated cell counts was performed using reference gene primer amplification. This table comes from immunoSEQ multiplex PCR, and its TCRdb copy is limited to in-frame clones, with some not included. V, J and clone size were drawn from that table, and D and trimming were deduced from the DNA. The profile shows more than 300,000 clones, approximately 90% of them singletons. The CDR3 extends over 16 amino acids. After removal of 5 bases from V and 3 bases from J, the junction contained 7 bases not matched to a gene. Per germline, CDR1 LNHDA and CDR2 SQIVND (reference sequence).

The receptor comes from a woman under 30 who had recovered from COVID-19. Sequencing was carried out using peripheral blood. The rearrangement joins TRBV19 to TRBJ2-3; 11 bases align to TRBD2. CDR3 protein: CASSPTSGIATDTQYF. In DNA, the CDR3 is TGTGCCAGTAGTCCGACTAGCGGGATCGCGACAGATACGCAGTATTTT.